This T cell receptor (beta chain) was documented in a study of T cells in Graves' hyperthyroidism and ophthalmopathy. Study-level points and caveats: Most thyroid-expanded clonotypes above 0.001 were also found in blood.

Germline CDR1 reads MDHEN; CDR2 reads SYDVKM. V dropped 6 bases and J dropped 2; count of bases not matched to a gene: 5. The CDR3 is 17 amino acids. Researchers took RNA transcripts and amplified the TCR beta CDR3 regions from them. Researchers ran a first-round RT-PCR on the TCR CDR3 using the HTBI primer set. Using its own MiXCR run on the multiplex PCR reads, TCRdb lists one record per CDR3 protein. This sample has hundreds of thousands of distinct CDR3 sequences; around 13% occur once, and the top ten carry under 15%. Of note for this clonotype: Its antigen is not known.

Uncontrolled infection, other autoimmune disease, pregnancy and lactation each barred patients from inclusion. Diagnosis relied on clinical symptoms, serum thyroxine and TRAb, thyroid ultrasound and orbital computed tomography. This rearrangement joins TRBV28 to TRBJ2-6; 12 nucleotides line up with TRBD1. The clonotype originates from a woman aged 45-60 years with Graves' ophthalmopathy. The sequencing input was blood. The CDR3 region is CASSQGTGGPGANVLTF. CDR3 bases: TGTGCCAGCAGCCAAGGGACAGGGGGCCCTGGGGCCAACGTCCTGACTTTC.